Shown below are 18 T cell receptor beta chains from a single sample sequenced in a study of T cells in Graves' hyperthyroidism and ophthalmopathy. Regions amplified from RNA transcripts were the TCR beta CDR3 regions. The TCR CDR3 was amplified in a first-round RT-PCR using the HTBI primer set. TCRdb re-called the multiplex PCR reads with MiXCR, one entry per CDR3 protein. This sample has approximately 630,000 distinct CDR3 sequences, with 15% to 20% found just once. Sequencing was done on a sample of blood. The receptors shown here come from a woman under 40 with Graves' hyperthyroidism.

This clonotype was seen ten or more times. V and J are TRBV2 and TRBJ1-2, with D perhaps matching TRBD1 (6 bases). Deletions cut 4 bases from V and 6 bases from J, with 15 bases between. The CDR3 spans 14 residues. Germline V gene sequence: CDR1 SNHLY, CDR2 FYNNEI. CDR3: CASSGGAGGDGYTF. The DNA of the CDR3 is TGTGCCAGCAGTGGGGGGGCAGGTGGGGATGGCTACACCTTC.

V is TRBV4-1 and J is TRBJ2-7; a possible D gene is TRBD2 (5 bases). The CDR3 has 15 amino acids. V was cut by 3 bases and J by 1 base, with 13 bases left in between. Per the germline V gene, CDR1 is MGHRA and CDR2 is YSYEKL. In nucleotides, the CDR3 is TGCGCCAGCAGCCAGGGAGAGTTCTTATCCTACGAGCAGTACTTC. Protein product: CASSQGEFLSYEQYF.

This sequence joins TRBV4-1 and TRBJ2-5; no reliable D call. Germline V gene lookup returns CDR1 MGHRA and CDR2 YSYEKL. The CDR3 loop spans 14 amino acids. V was shortened by 1 base and J by 4 bases, with 10 bases between the two germline ends. The CDR3 sequence is CASSQVLGRETQYF. The CDR3 DNA follows: TGCGCCAGCAGCCAAGTTTTAGGACGAGAGACCCAGTACTTC.

This clonotype came up many times. The CDR3 reads CASSVTGEWVRTGELFF. CDR3 coding DNA: TGTGCCAGCAGCGTCACTGGGGAATGGGTTAGGACCGGGGAGCTGTTTTTT. This sequence joins TRBV11-2 and TRBJ2-2; D not certain. Germline CDR1 reads SGHAT; CDR2 reads FQNNGV. V lost 5 bases to trimming and J lost 5 bases, with 21 bases between them. The CDR3 is made up of 17 amino acids.

This clonotype was seen repeatedly, ten times or more. The chain is built from TRBV28 and TRBJ2-7, with D possibly called TRBD1 or TRBD2 (6 bases each). CDR1 and CDR2 from the germline V gene are MDHEN and SYDVKM. CDR3 size: 14 residues. V was trimmed by 7 bases and J by 2 bases, leaving 15 bases between them. CDR3 sequence reads: CASIGWGATYEQYF. The CDR3 bases are TGTGCCAGCATAGGATGGGGGGCAACCTACGAGCAGTACTTC.

The chain joins TRBV20-1 to TRBJ2-2, with D maybe TRBD1 (5 bases). From germline, CDR1 is DFQATT and CDR2 SNEGSKA (reference sequence). This CDR3 has 13 amino acids. V was pared by 2 bases and J by 4 bases, with 8 bases between. The CDR3 protein is CSARHRITGELFF. The CDR3 nucleotides are TGCAGTGCTAGACACAGGATCACCGGGGAGCTGTTTTTT.

This clonotype appeared many times. This sequence joins TRBV27 and TRBJ2-3; maybe TRBD2 (5 bases). Germline V gene data show CDR1 as MNHEY and CDR2 as SMNVEV (reference sequence). V shed 8 bases and J shed 4 bases, with 16 bases lying between them. The length of the CDR3 is 14 residues. CDR3 loop: CASRLGFSADTQYF. DNA of the CDR3: TGTGCCAGCCGATTGGGGTTTAGCGCAGATACGCAGTATTTT.

This clonotype was detected many times. V gene TRBV10-3 combines with J gene TRBJ2-7, with D possibly TRBD2 on 6 matching bases. V lost 11 bases to trimming and J lost 6 bases, with 20 bases between them. Germline loops: CDR1 ENHRY, CDR2 SYGVKD. This CDR3 is 13 amino acids long. The CDR3 region has the DNA TGTGCCTCTCAAAGGTCGGAGGGGAGCGAGCAGTACTTC. Translation: CASQRSEGSEQYF.

The chain carries TRBV27 and TRBJ2-7, with D unresolved. Trimming stripped 3 bases from V and 4 bases from J, with 10 bases between. Germline-derived CDR1 and CDR2 are MNHEY and SMNVEV (reference sequence). CDR3 size: 13 residues. CDR3 loop: CASSFADRYEQYF. Here the CDR3 DNA reads TGTGCCAGCAGTTTTGCGGATCGTTACGAGCAGTACTTC.

The V gene is TRBV5-6, the J gene TRBJ2-5; tentative D call: TRBD2 (5 bases). The CDR3 loop spans 12 amino acids. The germline V gene encodes CDR1 SGHDT and CDR2 YYEEEE. V was pared by 6 bases and J by 3 bases, with 9 bases between. This chain's CDR3 is CASKDWKETQYF. The CDR3 DNA reads TGTGCCAGCAAGGACTGGAAAGAGACCCAGTACTTC.

About this clonotype: One junction end disagrees with the germline gene, perhaps due to a read error. V and J are TRBV7-3 and TRBJ2-2; 7 bases are a match to TRBD1. CDR3 length equals 16 residues. Germline V lookup: CDR1 SGHTA, CDR2 FQGTGA. CDR3 DNA: TGTGCCAGCAGCTTAAACAGGGGTCCTTTAACCGGGGAGCTGTATTTT. It translates to CASSLNRGPLTGELYF.

V usage is TRBV12-3 or TRBV12-4 and J usage is TRBJ2-7; D could derive from TRBD1 or TRBD2 (5 bases each). Trimming left V 4 bases short and J 2 bases short, with 15 bases between. This CDR3 has 15 amino acids. CDR3 coding DNA: TGTGCCAGCAGTTGGGGGACGACAGAGCCCTACGAGCAGTACTTC. Protein sequence: CASSWGTTEPYEQYF.

The DNA for the CDR3 is TGTGCCAGCAGCCAAGCTCTGACAGGGGGCACTGAAGCTTTCTTT. It specifies CASSQALTGGTEAFF. This sequence joins TRBV3-1 and TRBJ1-1; TRBD1 matches 9 bases. The trim removed 1 base at V and 4 bases at J, leaving 4 bases unmatched. CDR3 length: 15 amino acids. In germline, CDR1 is LGHDT, CDR2 YNNKEL (reference sequence).

This clonotype was seen repeatedly, ten times or more. The chain recombines TRBV2 with TRBJ1-2; the D is unclear. V was clipped by 8 bases and J by 5 bases, with 9 bases between them. CDR1 and CDR2 (germline): SNHLY, FYNNEI. The CDR3 totals 11 residues. As DNA, the CDR3 is TGTGCCAGCCCGACGGGGTATGGCTACACCTTC. Its translation is CASPTGYGYTF. Looking up the rest from reference TRBV2 and TRBJ1-2 gives the full variable domain: EPEVTQTPSHQVTQMGQEVILRCVPISNHLYFYWYRQILGQKVEFLVSFYNNEISEKSEIFDDQFSVERPDGSNFTLKIRSTKLEDSAMYFCASPTGYGYTFGSGTRLTVV.

This clonotype has ten or more counts. The rearrangement uses TRBV2 and TRBJ1-5, with D hard to call. Germline V gene sequence: CDR1 SNHLY, CDR2 FYNNEI. The CDR3 length is 13 residues. Trimming removed 8 bases from V and 3 bases from J, with 11 bases in between. The CDR3 region is CASSLQANQPQHF. The CDR3 bases are TGTGCCAGCTCCCTCCAGGCCAATCAGCCCCAGCATTTT.

This clonotype was recorded a few times. This chain uses TRBV5-1 with TRBJ2-7; maybe TRBD2 (5 bases). This CDR3 region has 14 residues. Germline V gene lookup returns CDR1 SGHRS and CDR2 YFSETQ. V was shortened by 4 bases and J by 0 bases, with 11 bases between the two germline ends. Written as DNA, the CDR3 is TGCGCCAGCAGCAGGTTGGGGAGCTCCTACGAGCAGTACTTC. It translates to CASSRLGSSYEQYF.

This clonotype was found many times. V usage is TRBV11-1 and J usage is TRBJ1-6; 7 bases align to TRBD1. The ends lost 4 bases at V and 8 bases at J; junction bases unmatched: 5. Germline V lookup: CDR1 SGHAT, CDR2 FQDESV (reference sequence). The CDR3 extends over 14 amino acids. CDR3 amino acids: CASSYDRVDSPLHF. The CDR3 DNA reads as TGTGCCAGCAGCTACGACAGGGTGGATTCACCCCTCCACTTT.

The chain has TRBV29-1 and TRBJ2-1; TRBD2 matches 12 bases. Trimming removed 1 base from V and 2 bases from J; junction bases left unmatched: 6. CDR3 length: 17 amino acids. Germline lookup yields CDR1 SQVTM and CDR2 ANQGSEA. The CDR3 DNA sequence: TGCAGCGTTGAAGGGCCCCTAGCGGGAGGGGCCTACAATGAGCAGTTCTTC. Protein: CSVEGPLAGGAYNEQFF.